These 18 T cell receptor beta chains share one sample of origin, sequenced in a study of blood T cells in healthy people across ages. The second PCR ran roughly 7 to 11 cycles with a sample-barcoded 5' primer and J-beta primers. TCRdb redid the calling of the 5' RACE reads with MiXCR, one entry per CDR3 protein. Of 1.5 million to 2 million distinct CDR3 sequences listed, roughly 30% are singletons. The sample consisted of blood. The receptors shown here come from a woman under 40 in good health.

This clonotype was found a few times. The gene calls are TRBV3-1 and TRBJ2-7, with a possible D match to TRBD1 (6 bases). V was pared by 1 base and J by 2 bases, with 9 bases between. This CDR3 region has 14 residues. In germline, CDR1 is LGHDT, CDR2 YNNKEL (reference sequence). CDR3: CASSQGWTAYEQYF. The CDR3 nucleotides are TGTGCCAGCAGCCAAGGGTGGACAGCCTACGAGCAGTACTTC.

The chain recombines TRBV5-1 with TRBJ1-6; no clear D. The CDR3 spans 14 residues. Trimming pared 3 bases from V and 8 bases from J, leaving 12 bases between. Germline CDR1 and CDR2: SGHRS and YFSETQ. The CDR3 DNA follows: TGCGCCAGCAGCTCTCAGGATTTCTATTCACCCCTCCACTTT. Amino acids: CASSSQDFYSPLHF.

There are many counts of this clonotype. This chain links TRBV24-1 with TRBJ2-1; D call uncertain. In germline, CDR1 is KGHDR, CDR2 SFDVKD. V lost 3 bases, J lost 6 bases, and 11 bases lay in between. The CDR3 totals 14 residues. The CDR3 DNA reads TGTGCCACCAGTGATCCCGGACGGAGCAATGAGCAGTTCTTC. This sequence encodes CATSDPGRSNEQFF.

CDR3 residues: CASRAPGQGHEQYF. CDR3 in DNA: TGTGCCAGCAGAGCCCCGGGGCAGGGACACGAGCAGTACTTC. This chain links TRBV12-3 or TRBV12-4 with TRBJ2-4, with D perhaps matching TRBD1 or TRBD2 (5 bases each). The tail of the sequence fits TRBJ2-7 better, so the J call may be wrong. The CDR3 runs to 14 residues.

The chain is built from TRBV12-3 or TRBV12-4 and TRBJ2-1, with D possibly matching TRBD2 (8 bases). Trimming took 6 bases from V and 7 from J, leaving 19 bases between them. CDR3 length: 15 amino acids. The CDR3 region is CASRRGGQGENEQFF. The CDR3 DNA is TGTGCCAGCAGACGCGGGGGGCAGGGGGAAAATGAGCAGTTCTTC.

This sequence joins TRBV9 and TRBJ2-1, with 16 bases aligning to TRBD2. CDR1 and CDR2 from the germline V gene are SGDLS and YYNGEE. This CDR3 is 17 amino acids long. With V trimmed by 2 bases and J by 7 bases, 6 bases remained unmatched. CDR3 protein: CASSVGLAGGPQNEQFF. CDR3 sequence (DNA): TGTGCCAGCAGCGTGGGACTAGCGGGAGGGCCGCAAAATGAGCAGTTCTTC.

This clonotype has only a few counts. This chain uses TRBV12-3 or TRBV12-4 with TRBJ1-2; D not resolved. Deletions cut 5 bases from V and 4 bases from J, with 20 bases between. This CDR3 spans 16 amino acids. The CDR3 bases are TGTGCCAGCAGTCCTTGGGGTGCTTTGGGGTCCTATGGCTACACCTTC. Translation: CASSPWGALGSYGYTF.

As regards this clonotype: At one end, the junction sequence differs from germline, possibly due to a read error. The chain couples TRBV12-3 or TRBV12-4 to TRBJ2-1, with 15 bases aligning to TRBD2. The length of the CDR3 is 17 residues. CDR3 DNA: TGTGCCAGCAGTTCAACGGGACTAGCGGGAGGCTCGAATGAGCAGTTATTC. It yields the protein CASSSTGLAGGSNEQLF.

This clonotype was counted between two and nine times. The CDR3 DNA sequence: TGTGCCAGCAGCTTTGACAGGGGGCAGGGTGGCTACACCTTC. Protein product: CASSFDRGQGGYTF. The chain joins TRBV7-6 to TRBJ1-2, with 10 bases fitting TRBD1. This CDR3 spans 14 amino acids. Per the germline V gene, CDR1 is SGHVS and CDR2 is FNYEAQ. V gave up 3 bases and J gave up 7 bases; unmatched junction bases: 5.

This clonotype was observed at least ten times. This chain joins TRBV12-3 or TRBV12-4 and TRBJ2-7, with a tentative D call TRBD1 (5 bases). The CDR3 is 14 amino acids. The germline V and J ends were trimmed by 5 bases and 2 bases, with 13 bases remaining between them. CDR3 in DNA: TGTGCCAGCAGTCCGATTACAGGACCCTACGAGCAGTACTTC. This codes for CASSPITGPYEQYF.

V usage is TRBV7-2 and J usage is TRBJ2-1; D unresolved. CDR3 size: 13 residues. Looked up from germline, CDR1 is SGHTA and CDR2 is FQGNSA. Trimming removed 2 bases from V and 6 bases from J, with 8 bases in between. The CDR3 bases are TGTGCCAGCAGCTTAACGGAGCGCAATGAGCAGTTCTTC. This gives the protein CASSLTERNEQFF. The variable domain in full, with the rest retrieved from reference TRBV7-2 and TRBJ2-1, is GAGVSQSPSNKVTEKGKDVELRCDPISGHTALYWYRQSLGQGLEFLIYFQGNSAPDKSGLPSDRFSAERTGGSVSTLTIQRTQQEDSAVYLCASSLTERNEQFFGPGTRLTVL.

As regards this clonotype: A clone one base away is much larger, so this may be a read error. The chain carries TRBV7-6 and TRBJ2-7; 7 bases match TRBD2. J lost 7 bases, V lost 1 base, and 13 bases had no gene match. Germline CDR1 reads SGHVS; CDR2 reads FNYEAQ. The CDR3 consists of 16 residues. CDR3 bases: TGTGCCAGCAGCTTAGACACAAGCGGGGTGAAGAATGAGCAGTACTTC. This translates into CASSLDTSGVKNEQYF. Drawing the rest from reference TRBV7-6 and TRBJ2-7, the complete variable domain is GAGVSQSPRYKVTKRGQDVALRCDPISGHVSLYWYRQALGQGPEFLTYFNYEAQQDKSGLPNDRFSAERPEGSISTLTIQRTEQRDSAMYRCASSLDTSGVKNEQYFGPGTRLTVT.

This clonotype has only one observation. The rearrangement uses TRBV30 and TRBJ2-3; TRBD1 agrees at 8 bases. J gave up 2 bases and V 3 bases, and 4 bases lay outside the gene matches. The CDR3 is 14 amino acids. CDR1 is GTSNPN, CDR2 SVGIG, per germline (reference sequence). The DNA of the CDR3 is TGTGCCTGGAGCCAGGGGGCTCCCACAGATACGCAGTATTTT. It codes for CAWSQGAPTDTQYF. Looking up the rest from reference TRBV30 and TRBJ2-3 gives the full variable domain: SQTIHQWPATLVQPVGSPLSLECTVEGTSNPNLYWYRQAAGRGLQLLFYSVGIGQISSEVPQNLSASRPQDRQFILSSKKLLLSDSGFYLCAWSQGAPTDTQYFGPGTRLTVL.

The V and J genes are TRBV24-1 and TRBJ2-7; D is unclear. V was trimmed by 12 bases and J by 4 bases, leaving 21 bases between them. Per the germline V gene, CDR1 is KGHDR and CDR2 is SFDVKD. This CDR3 is 14 amino acids long. The DNA of the CDR3 is TGTGCCGCCTACCTGAGTAGGGTTAATTACGAGCAGTACTTC. This gives the protein CAAYLSRVNYEQYF.

This clonotype was observed at least ten times. The chain joins TRBV6-5 to TRBJ2-1; TRBD2 aligns across 9 bases. CDR1 is MNHEY, CDR2 SVGAGI, per germline. This CDR3 is built from 16 residues. V was clipped by 6 bases and J by 7 bases; unmatched bases: 13. The CDR3 coding sequence is TGTGCCAGCAGCCAACCTGCGGGGGGGCCTTCGAATGAGCAGTTCTTC. This encodes CASSQPAGGPSNEQFF.

This clonotype was seen a few times. The V call is TRBV24-1, the J call TRBJ1-1; D is unclear. The germline V and J ends were trimmed by 8 bases and 4 bases, with 7 bases remaining between them. Germline CDR1 reads KGHDR; CDR2 reads SFDVKD. This CDR3 is built from 11 residues. The CDR3 region is CATIMRTEAFF. The CDR3 DNA follows: TGTGCCACCATAATGCGCACTGAAGCTTTCTTT.

This clonotype was found many times. The J gene is TRBJ2-1, the V gene TRBV15; TRBD2 agrees at 8 bases. Germline loops: CDR1 LNHNV, CDR2 YYDKDF (reference sequence). The J segment lost 9 bases and the V segment lost 1 base, leaving 11 bases of the junction unmatched. This CDR3 comprises 16 residues. The CDR3: CATSRGERGPKSEQFF. The CDR3 DNA is TGTGCCACCAGCAGAGGAGAGCGGGGGCCCAAAAGTGAGCAGTTCTTC. Full variable domain (missing parts from reference TRBV15 and TRBJ2-1): DAMVIQNPRYQVTQFGKPVTLSCSQTLNHNVMYWYQQKSSQAPKLLFHYYDKDFNNEADTPDNFQSRRPNTSFCFLDIRSPGLGDTAMYLCATSRGERGPKSEQFFGPGTRLTVL.

The sample holds many counts of this clonotype. This chain uses TRBV29-1 with TRBJ2-7, with D tentatively TRBD1 (6 bases). This CDR3 region has 12 residues. Germline V gene lookup returns CDR1 SQVTM and CDR2 ANQGSEA. Trimming removed 5 bases from V and 1 base from J, with 9 bases in between. As DNA, the CDR3 is TGCAGCGTTACTGGACAGTCCTACGAGCAGTACTTC. Residues: CSVTGQSYEQYF.